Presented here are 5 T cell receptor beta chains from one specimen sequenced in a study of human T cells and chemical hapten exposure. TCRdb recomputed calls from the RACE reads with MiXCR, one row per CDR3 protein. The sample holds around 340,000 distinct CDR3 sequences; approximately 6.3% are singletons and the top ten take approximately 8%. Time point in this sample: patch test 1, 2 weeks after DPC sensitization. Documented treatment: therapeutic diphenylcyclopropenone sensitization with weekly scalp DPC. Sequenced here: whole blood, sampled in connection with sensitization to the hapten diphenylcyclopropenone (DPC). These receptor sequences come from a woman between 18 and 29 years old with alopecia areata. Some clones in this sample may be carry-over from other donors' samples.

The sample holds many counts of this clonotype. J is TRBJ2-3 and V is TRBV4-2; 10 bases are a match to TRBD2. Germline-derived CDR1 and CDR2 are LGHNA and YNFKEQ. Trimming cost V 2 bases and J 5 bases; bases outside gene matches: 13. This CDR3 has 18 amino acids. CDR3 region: CASSQRPGKRLAGDTQYF. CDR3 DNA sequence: TGTGCCAGCAGCCAAAGGCCCGGGAAGAGACTAGCGGGAGATACGCAGTATTTT.

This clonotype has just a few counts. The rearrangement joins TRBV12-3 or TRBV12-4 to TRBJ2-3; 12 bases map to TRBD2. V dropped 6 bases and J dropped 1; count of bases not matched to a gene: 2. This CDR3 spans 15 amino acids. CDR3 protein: CASRASGGGTDTQYF. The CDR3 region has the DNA TGTGCCAGCAGGGCTAGCGGGGGGGGCACAGATACGCAGTATTTT.

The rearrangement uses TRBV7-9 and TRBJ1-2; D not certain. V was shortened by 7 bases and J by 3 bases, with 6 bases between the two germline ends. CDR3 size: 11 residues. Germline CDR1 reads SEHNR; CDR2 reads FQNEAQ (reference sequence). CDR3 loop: CASTRDYGYTF. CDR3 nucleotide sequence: TGTGCCAGCACCAGAGACTATGGCTACACCTTC.

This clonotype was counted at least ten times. The CDR3 region has the DNA TGCGCCAGCAGCCAAGATCGAACCTACAATCAGCCCCAGCATTTT. Translating it yields CASSQDRTYNQPQHF. This sequence joins TRBV4-1 and TRBJ1-5; D remains ambiguous. V was cut by 0 bases and J by 3 bases, with 9 bases left in between. Germline V gene data show CDR1 as MGHRA and CDR2 as YSYEKL. This CDR3 region has 15 residues.

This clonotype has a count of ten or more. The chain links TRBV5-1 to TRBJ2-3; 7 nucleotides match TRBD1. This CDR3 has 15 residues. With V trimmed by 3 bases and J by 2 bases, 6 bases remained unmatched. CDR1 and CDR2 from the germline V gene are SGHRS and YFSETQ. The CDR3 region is CASSSRQGITDTQYF. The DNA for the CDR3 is TGCGCCAGCAGCTCAAGACAGGGTATCACAGATACGCAGTATTTT.